The next 31 T cell receptor beta chains were all read from a single sample in a study of PD-L1 blockade in urothelial cancer (dated by TCRdb to between 2016 and 2019). The time point label on this specimen signifies: pretreatment peripheral blood. Libraries were prepared through the immunoSEQ multiplex PCR assay. Imported from immuneACCESS, the table was reduced by TCRdb to in-frame sequences with V and J called. These copies leave out some clones; in studies compared against another copy, an unresolved V gene accounts for under half, and the cause of the remainder is not known. Within this sample are 35,000 to 45,000 clones, with approximately 93% of them counted one time only. The ten largest account for 11% of the sample. This specimen was PBMCs, taken around atezolizumab (anti-PD-L1) treatment. The receptors stem from an older woman with urothelial cancer.

The chain employs TRBV12-5 and TRBJ2-2; D ambiguous. The V end lost 0 bases, the J end lost 7 bases, and 3 bases lay between the germline ends. In germline, CDR1 is LGHNT, CDR2 FRNRAP. The CDR3 sequence is 12 residues long. The CDR3 DNA follows: TGTGCTAGTGGTTTGGTCAACGGGGAGCTGTTTTTT. Residues: CASGLVNGELFF.

The J gene is TRBJ2-7, the V gene TRBV27; 10 positions agree with TRBD1. This CDR3 is 14 amino acids long. Per germline, CDR1 MNHEY and CDR2 SMNVEV (reference sequence). V lost 2 bases, J lost 2 bases, and 0 bases stayed unmatched. CDR3 DNA: TGTGCCAGCAGTTTAGACAGGGGGCCCTACGAGCAGTACTTC. Protein product: CASSLDRGPYEQYF.

This clone was recorded only once. J is TRBJ2-7 and V is TRBV11-2; 8 bases map to TRBD1. The CDR3 contains 15 residues. J lost 3 bases, V lost 6 bases, and 10 bases had no gene match. CDR1 is SGHAT and CDR2 is FQNNGV in the germline V gene. The CDR3 loop reads CASRGIGQGRYEQYF. As DNA, the CDR3 is TGTGCCAGCAGAGGGATCGGACAGGGACGCTACGAGCAGTACTTC.

This chain joins TRBV6-5 and TRBJ1-1, with 8 bases that match TRBD1. V dropped 7 bases and J dropped 0; count of bases not matched to a gene: 4. Germline CDR1 is MNHEY and CDR2 is SVGAGI. CDR3 length: 14 residues. Here the CDR3 reads CASTGGALNTEAFF. The CDR3, as DNA: TGTGCCAGCACAGGGGGCGCGTTGAACACTGAAGCTTTCTTT.

The chain carries TRBV10-3 and TRBJ2-7; tentative D call: TRBD2 (6 bases). This CDR3 region has 15 residues. V lost 1 base to trimming and J lost 2 bases, with 12 bases between them. Germline V gives CDR1 ENHRY, CDR2 SYGVKD. CDR3 loop: CAISELGGRAYEQYF. CDR3 in DNA: TGTGCCATCAGTGAGTTGGGGGGACGCGCCTACGAGCAGTACTTC.

The CDR3 nucleotides are TGTGCCAGCAGTTTTAGGGGCGAGATCTATGAGCAGTTCTTC. Translated: CASSFRGEIYEQFF. The V gene is TRBV27, the J gene TRBJ2-1; possible D gene TRBD1, 5 bases. The V gene's germline CDR1 is MNHEY and CDR2 SMNVEV (reference sequence). Trimming cost V 3 bases and J 8 bases, with 14 bases left between them. This CDR3 has 14 amino acids.

This clone was observed a handful of times. The V and J genes are TRBV19 and TRBJ1-1; no firm D call. The V end was cut by 5 bases, the J end by 1 base, with 5 bases between. Germline CDR1 LNHDA, CDR2 SQIVND (reference sequence). The CDR3 is 12 amino acids. The CDR3 DNA follows: TGTGCCAGTAGTCTCGGGAACACTGAAGCTTTCTTT. It is translated as CASSLGNTEAFF. The whole variable domain, remainder taken from reference TRBV19 and TRBJ1-1, is DGGITQSPKYLFRKEGQNVTLSCEQNLNHDAMYWYRQDPGQGLRLIYYSQIVNDFQKGDIAEGYSVSREKKESFPLTVTSAQKNPTAFYLCASSLGNTEAFFGQGTRLTVV.

In this sample, this clone turned up once. The rearrangement uses TRBV7-2 and TRBJ2-7, with D perhaps TRBD2 (6 bases). The germline V gene has CDR1 SGHTA and CDR2 FQGNSA. The CDR3 is made up of 13 amino acids. Trimming took 3 bases from V and 6 from J, leaving 12 bases between them. The CDR3, as DNA: TGTGCCAGCAGCTTTTACGGGGGATTCGAGCAGTACTTC. Translation: CASSFYGGFEQYF. Filled out from reference TRBV7-2 and TRBJ2-7, the complete variable domain reads GAGVSQSPSNKVTEKGKDVELRCDPISGHTALYWYRQSLGQGLEFLIYFQGNSAPDKSGLPSDRFSAERTGGSVSTLTIQRTQQEDSAVYLCASSFYGGFEQYFGPGTRLTVT.

This clone was observed once. The chain has TRBV5-1 and TRBJ1-4; possible D gene TRBD1, 5 bases. The V gene's germline CDR1 is SGHRS and CDR2 YFSETQ. The CDR3 contains 16 residues. V lost 0 bases to trimming and J lost 0 bases, with 9 bases between them. The CDR3: CASSLGGTSTNEKLFF. DNA for the CDR3: TGCGCCAGCAGCTTGGGGGGCACCTCAACTAATGAAAAACTGTTTTTT.

The chain combines TRBV5-4 with TRBJ1-1; tentative D call: TRBD1 (6 bases). The CDR3 has 13 amino acids. Germline CDR1 is SGHNT and CDR2 is YYREEE (reference sequence). Trimming shortened V by 4 bases and J by 1 base, and 8 bases separated the two germline ends. The CDR3 loop reads CASSMTGNTEAFF. In nucleotides, the CDR3 is TGTGCCAGCAGCATGACAGGGAACACTGAAGCTTTCTTT. The variable domain in full, completed from reference TRBV5-4 and TRBJ1-1, reads ETGVTQSPTHLIKTRGQQVTLRCSSQSGHNTVSWYQQALGQGPQFIFQYYREEENGRGNFPPRFSGLQFPNYSSELNVNALELDDSALYLCASSMTGNTEAFFGQGTRLTVV.

The chain is built from TRBV6-5 and TRBJ1-2; D unresolved. The germline CDR1 and CDR2 sequences are MNHEY and SVGAGI. There are 13 residues in the CDR3. Trimming removed 3 bases from V and 3 bases from J, with 8 bases in between. Here the CDR3 DNA reads TGTGCCAGCAGTTATGCGGGGTACTATGGCTACACCTTC. Translating it yields CASSYAGYYGYTF.

The rearrangement uses TRBV7-2 and TRBJ2-7; D perhaps matches TRBD2 (5 bases). The germline V and J ends were trimmed by 5 bases and 2 bases, with 10 bases remaining between them. CDR1 is SGHTA and CDR2 is FQGNSA in the germline V gene. This CDR3 has 13 amino acids. This CDR3 reads CASSRSAAYEQYF. Written as DNA, the CDR3 is TGTGCCAGCAGCCGTAGCGCGGCCTACGAGCAGTACTTC.

V and J are TRBV7-2 and TRBJ2-3; D gene ambiguous. The V gene lost 5 bases and the J gene lost 0 bases, with 9 bases spanning the gap. There are 14 residues in the CDR3. Germline V gene sequence: CDR1 SGHTA, CDR2 FQGNSA. The CDR3 sequence: CASSPERSTDTQYF. The CDR3 DNA sequence: TGTGCCAGCAGCCCTGAGAGGAGCACAGATACGCAGTATTTT. Complete variable domain (other parts from reference TRBV7-2 and TRBJ2-3): GAGVSQSPSNKVTEKGKDVELRCDPISGHTALYWYRQSLGQGLEFLIYFQGNSAPDKSGLPSDRFSAERTGGSVSTLTIQRTQQEDSAVYLCASSPERSTDTQYFGPGTRLTVL.

The chain joins TRBV28 to TRBJ1-4; 8 bases are shared with TRBD1. Per the germline V gene, CDR1 is MDHEN and CDR2 is SYDVKM. Trimming removed 6 bases from V and 1 base from J; junction bases left unmatched: 10. This CDR3 is 17 amino acids long. The CDR3 loop is CASSLPRGRGTNEKLFF. In DNA form, the CDR3 reads TGTGCCAGCAGCTTGCCCAGGGGGCGAGGAACTAATGAAAAACTGTTTTTT.

This sequence joins TRBV27 and TRBJ2-7; 8 bases are shared with TRBD2. Per germline, CDR1 MNHEY and CDR2 SMNVEV (reference sequence). With V trimmed by 1 base and J by 4 bases, 6 bases remained unmatched. The CDR3 totals 15 residues. The CDR3 region is CASSLYAGGSYEQYF. In DNA form, the CDR3 reads TGTGCCAGCAGTTTATATGCGGGAGGATCTTACGAGCAGTACTTC.

V and J are TRBV5-1 and TRBJ2-7, with 7 bases aligning to TRBD2. J was trimmed by 4 bases and V by 0 bases; bases with no gene match: 7. This CDR3 is 15 amino acids long. Germline V gene sequence: CDR1 SGHRS, CDR2 YFSETQ. CDR3 protein: CASSLAGQGLYEQYF. DNA of the CDR3: TGCGCCAGCAGCTTGGCCGGCCAGGGACTATACGAGCAGTACTTC.

The chain employs TRBV7-4 and TRBJ1-1; a weak D match, TRBD1 (5 bases). V was trimmed by 7 bases and J by 5 bases, leaving 11 bases between them. This CDR3 is built from 12 residues. CDR1 is SGHVT and CDR2 is SQSDAQ in the germline V gene. The CDR3 DNA reads TGTGCCAGCACCGCTCAGGGAACTGAAGCTTTCTTT. Translating gives CASTAQGTEAFF.

This clone was detected only a few times. V gene TRBV19 combines with J gene TRBJ1-1, with 7 bases that match TRBD1. The junction had 5 bases not matched to a gene; V was cut back by 3 bases and J by 1 base. Germline V gene data show CDR1 as LNHDA and CDR2 as SQIVND (reference sequence). This CDR3 comprises 15 residues. This CDR3 is CASSIDRVQNTEAFF. CDR3 DNA: TGTGCCAGTAGTATCGACAGGGTACAGAACACTGAAGCTTTCTTT.

This clone was observed a handful of times. The V call is TRBV5-1, the J call TRBJ2-2; D gene unclear. Per germline, CDR1 SGHRS and CDR2 YFSETQ. Trimming shortened V by 5 bases and J by 2 bases, and 7 bases separated the two germline ends. There are 13 residues in the CDR3. The CDR3 region has the DNA TGCGCCAGCAGGTCCGTCAACACCGGGGAGCTGTTTTTT. Translation: CASRSVNTGELFF.

The chain combines TRBV5-4 with TRBJ2-5; a weak D match, TRBD2 (5 bases). The CDR3 has 15 amino acids. The V and J ends lost 1 base and 5 bases respectively, with 15 bases between them. Germline V CDR1 and CDR2: SGHNT, YYREEE (reference sequence). This CDR3 reads CASSLRPGEGETQYF. The CDR3 region has the DNA TGTGCCAGCAGCTTGCGCCCCGGGGAAGGGGAGACCCAGTACTTC.

The chain employs TRBV5-1 and TRBJ1-4, with a possible D match to TRBD1 (6 bases). The CDR3 totals 15 residues. CDR1 is SGHRS, CDR2 YFSETQ, per germline. Trimming removed 7 bases at V and 0 bases at J, with 13 bases between. Here the CDR3 DNA reads TGCGCCAGCGGGGGGGGGCAGACAACTAATGAAAAACTGTTTTTT. This codes for CASGGGQTTNEKLFF.

There are a few counts of this clone. This rearrangement joins TRBV4-1 to TRBJ1-1, with a weak D call TRBD1 (6 bases). V lost 4 bases, J lost 6 bases, and 18 bases lay in between. This CDR3 has 15 amino acids. CDR1 MGHRA and CDR2 YSYEKL come from the germline V gene. As DNA, the CDR3 is TGCGCCAGCAGCCCATTCACAGGGATGAGGGCTGAAGCTTTCTTT. Its translation is CASSPFTGMRAEAFF.

This clone was picked up one time. This CDR3 is CASSRVGGVYGYTF. CDR3 nucleotide sequence: TGTGCCAGCAGCAGGGTGGGAGGGGTCTATGGCTACACCTTC. The V gene is TRBV9, the J gene TRBJ1-2; possible D gene TRBD1, 5 bases. The ends were cut back, 4 bases at V and 4 bases at J, with 14 bases in the middle. This CDR3 region has 14 residues. Per the germline V gene, CDR1 is SGDLS and CDR2 is YYNGEE.

V gene TRBV7-2 combines with J gene TRBJ1-4, with unresolved D. The CDR3 is made up of 16 amino acids. V was pared by 1 base and J by 8 bases, with 17 bases between. CDR1 is SGHTA and CDR2 is FQGNSA in the germline V gene. CDR3 loop: CASSLGFRQDIEKLFF. Here the CDR3 DNA reads TGTGCCAGCAGCTTAGGTTTCAGGCAGGATATCGAAAAACTGTTTTTT.

This chain joins TRBV6-4 and TRBJ2-3; 8 bases agree with TRBD2. CDR3 length: 14 amino acids. J was trimmed by 6 bases and V by 8 bases; bases with no gene match: 10. Germline V gene lookup returns CDR1 MRHNA and CDR2 SNTAGT. The chain's CDR3 is CASAEAGLGDTQYF. CDR3 coding DNA: TGTGCCAGCGCCGAAGCGGGACTAGGCGATACGCAGTATTTT.

The chain has TRBV21-1 and TRBJ1-5; TRBD1 is taken as the D call from the table, unchecked against the DNA. TRBV21-1 corresponds to a pseudogene. CDR3 length: 16 amino acids. CDR3: CASSSEGTRGNQPQHF. DNA of the CDR3: TGTGCCAGCAGCTCCGAGGGAACAAGGGGGAATCAGCCCCAGCATTTT.

The genes are TRBV10-3 and TRBJ2-7; TRBD2 matches at 9 bases. The CDR3 consists of 15 residues. Germline CDR1 ENHRY, CDR2 SYGVKD. V shed 4 bases and J 9 bases; nucleotides not matched to a gene: 13. CDR3: CAISGGGRAFRGQYF. The CDR3 coding sequence is TGTGCCATCAGTGGGGGCGGGAGGGCTTTCCGTGGGCAGTACTTC.

The chain combines TRBV4-1 with TRBJ2-1; 8 bases fit TRBD1. There are 15 residues in the CDR3. Germline CDR1 MGHRA, CDR2 YSYEKL. With V trimmed by 2 bases and J by 7 bases, 7 bases remained unmatched. This CDR3 is CASSQYQGAANEQFF. The CDR3 DNA is TGCGCCAGCAGCCAATATCAGGGGGCGGCGAATGAGCAGTTCTTC.

DNA of the CDR3: TGTGCCAGCAGCTTATTGGGTGGGTTAGGACAGGGGGCCTACGAGCAGTACTTC. It is translated as CASSLLGGLGQGAYEQYF. The V and J genes are TRBV7-2 and TRBJ2-7, with TRBD1 identical over 10 bases. V trimming: 2 bases; J trimming: 2 bases; junction bases outside the gene matches: 12. CDR3 length: 18 amino acids. Germline assignment: CDR1 SGHTA and CDR2 FQGNSA.

The rearrangement joins TRBV7-2 to TRBJ1-1; 7 nucleotides agree with TRBD1. Per germline, CDR1 SGHTA and CDR2 FQGNSA. With 1 base clipped from V and 5 bases from J, the junction kept 7 bases outside the gene matches. The CDR3 covers 15 residues. This CDR3 reads CASSLDQGGSTEAFF. CDR3 nucleotide sequence: TGTGCCAGCAGCTTAGACCAGGGGGGTAGTACTGAAGCTTTCTTT.

The chain combines TRBV7-9 with TRBJ2-7; D is perhaps TRBD1 (5 bases). Germline V gene data show CDR1 as SEHNR and CDR2 as FQNEAQ (reference sequence). Trimming removed 5 bases from V and 4 bases from J, with 12 bases in between. This CDR3 has 13 residues. In DNA, the CDR3 is TGTGCCAGCAGCCCCTACGACAGATACGAGCAGTACTTC. Its protein is CASSPYDRYEQYF.